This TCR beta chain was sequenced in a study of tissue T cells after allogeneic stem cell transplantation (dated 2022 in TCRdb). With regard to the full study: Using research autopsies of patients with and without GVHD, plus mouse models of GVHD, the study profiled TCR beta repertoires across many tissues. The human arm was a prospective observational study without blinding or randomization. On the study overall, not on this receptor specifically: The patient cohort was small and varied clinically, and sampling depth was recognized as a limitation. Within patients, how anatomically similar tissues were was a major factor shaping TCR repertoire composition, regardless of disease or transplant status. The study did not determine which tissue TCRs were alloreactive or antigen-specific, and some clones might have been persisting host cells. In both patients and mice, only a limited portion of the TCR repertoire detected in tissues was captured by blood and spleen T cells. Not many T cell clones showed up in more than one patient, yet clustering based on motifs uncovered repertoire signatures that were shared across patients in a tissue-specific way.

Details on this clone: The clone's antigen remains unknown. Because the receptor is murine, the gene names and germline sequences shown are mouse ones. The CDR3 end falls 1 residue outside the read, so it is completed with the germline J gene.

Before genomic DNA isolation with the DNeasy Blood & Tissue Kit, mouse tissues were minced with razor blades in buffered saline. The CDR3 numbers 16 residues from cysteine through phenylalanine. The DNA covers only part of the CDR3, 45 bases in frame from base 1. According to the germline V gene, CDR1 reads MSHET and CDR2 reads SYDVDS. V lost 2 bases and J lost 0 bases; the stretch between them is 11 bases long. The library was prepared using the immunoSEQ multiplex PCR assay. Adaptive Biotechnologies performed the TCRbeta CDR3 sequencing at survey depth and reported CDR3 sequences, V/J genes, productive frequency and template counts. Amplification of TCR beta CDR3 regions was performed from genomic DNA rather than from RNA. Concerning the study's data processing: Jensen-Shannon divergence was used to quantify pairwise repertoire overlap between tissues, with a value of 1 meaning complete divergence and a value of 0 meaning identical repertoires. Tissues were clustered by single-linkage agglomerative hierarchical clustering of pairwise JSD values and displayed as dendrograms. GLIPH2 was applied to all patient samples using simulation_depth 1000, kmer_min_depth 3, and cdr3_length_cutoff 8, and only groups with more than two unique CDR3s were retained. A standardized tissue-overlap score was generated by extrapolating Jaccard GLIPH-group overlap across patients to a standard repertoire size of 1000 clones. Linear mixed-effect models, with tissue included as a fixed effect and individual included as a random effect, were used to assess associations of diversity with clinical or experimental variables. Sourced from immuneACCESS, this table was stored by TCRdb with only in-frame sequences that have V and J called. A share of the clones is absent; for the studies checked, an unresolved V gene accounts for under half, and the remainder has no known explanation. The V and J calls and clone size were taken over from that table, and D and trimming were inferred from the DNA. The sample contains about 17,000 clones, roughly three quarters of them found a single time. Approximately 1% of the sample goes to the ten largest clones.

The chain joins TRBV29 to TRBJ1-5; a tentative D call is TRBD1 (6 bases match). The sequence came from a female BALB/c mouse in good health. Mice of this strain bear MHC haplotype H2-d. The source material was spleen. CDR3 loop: CASSLAGTNNNQAPLF. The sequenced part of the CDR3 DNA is TGTGCTAGCAGTTTAGCCGGGACAAATAACAACCAGGCTCCGCTT.